The clone carrying this TCR beta chain was detected once. The germline V gene has CDR1 ENHRY and CDR2 SYGVKD. The CDR3 has 15 residues. The J segment lost 4 bases and the V segment lost 7 bases, leaving 6 bases of the junction unmatched. The data were obtained in a study of T cell changes during pregnancy in multiple sclerosis. TCRdb keeps only in-frame clones here, not all; method: immunoSEQ multiplex PCR. This sample carries 35,000 to 50,000 clones, roughly 90% of them seen once, and the ten largest clones take 4% to 6%. The TCR sequence derives from a female donor in good health, enrolled as a control in a pregnancy study. The chain uses TRBV10-3 and TRBJ2-1; 11 nucleotides agree with TRBD2. This specimen was peripheral blood, taken in the second trimester of pregnancy. CDR3 DNA: TGTGCCATCACGGGAACTAGCGGGGGATACAATGAGCAGTTCTTC. Its translation: CAITGTSGGYNEQFF.